Included here is one T cell receptor (beta chain) sequence, with context. As yet, its antigen is unknown. The data were obtained in a study of cytomegalovirus exposure and HLA in healthy donors. Notes on the study in general: It was only CMV serostatus that was available as immune exposure information. When presence/absence was analysed, sequencing depth was taken to be roughly uniform across donors. Segments of the TCR beta V type were, in most cases, productive about 90% or about 30% of the time in an earlier analysis.

PCR employed 60 Vbeta and 13 Jbeta primers. Sequencing used immunoSEQ multiplex PCR; TCRdb keeps in-frame clones, though not all of them. The repertoire has about 200,000 clones, more than 65% of them found once; the top ten carry approximately 1.5%. The V segment lost 3 bases and the J segment 5 bases; nucleotides outside the gene matches: 12. This CDR3 contains 15 residues. CDR1 is GTSNPN and CDR2 is SVGIG in the germline V gene (reference sequence). The sample was PBMCs. The rearrangement joins TRBV30 to TRBJ2-5; 7 bases are a match to TRBD2. The receptor was derived from a girl under 18 in good health and CMV-seropositive. CDR3 in DNA: TGTGCCTGGAGGCACCCACTAGCGAACCGGGAGACCCAGTACTTC. It translates to CAWRHPLANRETQYF.